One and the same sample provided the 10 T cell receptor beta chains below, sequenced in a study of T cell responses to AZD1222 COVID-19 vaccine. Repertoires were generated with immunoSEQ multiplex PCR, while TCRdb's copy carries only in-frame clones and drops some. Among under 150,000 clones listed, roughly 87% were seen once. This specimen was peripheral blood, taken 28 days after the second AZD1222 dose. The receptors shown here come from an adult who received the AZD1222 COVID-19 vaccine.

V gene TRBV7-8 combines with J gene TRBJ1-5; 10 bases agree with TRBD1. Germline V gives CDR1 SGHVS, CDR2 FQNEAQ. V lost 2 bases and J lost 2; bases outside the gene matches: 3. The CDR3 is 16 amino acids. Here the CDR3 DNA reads TGTGCCAGCAGCTTAAGACAGGGGGCCGGCAATCAGCCCCAGCATTTT. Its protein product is CASSLRQGAGNQPQHF. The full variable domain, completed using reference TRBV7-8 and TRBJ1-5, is GAGVSQSPRYKVAKRGQDVALRCDPISGHVSLFWYQQALGQGPEFLTYFQNEAQLDKSGLPSDRFFAERPEGSVSTLKIQRTQQEDSAVYLCASSLRQGAGNQPQHFGDGTRLSIL.

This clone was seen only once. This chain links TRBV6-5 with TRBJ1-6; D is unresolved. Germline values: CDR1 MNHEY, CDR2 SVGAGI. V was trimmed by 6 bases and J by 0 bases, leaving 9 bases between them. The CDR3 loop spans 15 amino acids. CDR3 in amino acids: CASSRLSSYNSPLHF. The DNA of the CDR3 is TGTGCCAGCAGCCGCCTTAGCTCCTATAATTCACCCCTCCACTTT.

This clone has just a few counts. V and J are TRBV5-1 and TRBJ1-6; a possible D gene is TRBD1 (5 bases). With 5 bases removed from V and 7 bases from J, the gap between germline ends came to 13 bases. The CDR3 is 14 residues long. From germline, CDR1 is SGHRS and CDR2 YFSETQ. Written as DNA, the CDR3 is TGCGCCAGCAGTACAGGAGGCTCAAATTCACCCCTCCACTTT. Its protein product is CASSTGGSNSPLHF.

The CDR3, as DNA: TGTGCCAGCCGACCGGGGCTTGCAACTAATGAAAAACTGTTTTTT. This encodes CASRPGLATNEKLFF. The chain couples TRBV2 to TRBJ1-4, with D possibly being TRBD1 (5 bases). Germline V lookup: CDR1 SNHLY, CDR2 FYNNEI. This CDR3 is built from 15 residues. Trimming cost V 8 bases and J 0 bases, with 13 bases left between them.

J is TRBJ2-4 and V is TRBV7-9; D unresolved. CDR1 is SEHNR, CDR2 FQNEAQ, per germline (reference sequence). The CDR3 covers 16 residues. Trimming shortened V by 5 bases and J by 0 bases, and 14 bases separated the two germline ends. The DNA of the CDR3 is TGTGCCAGCAGCCCGTGGGAATCTTTAGCCAAAAACATTCAGTACTTC. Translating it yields CASSPWESLAKNIQYF.

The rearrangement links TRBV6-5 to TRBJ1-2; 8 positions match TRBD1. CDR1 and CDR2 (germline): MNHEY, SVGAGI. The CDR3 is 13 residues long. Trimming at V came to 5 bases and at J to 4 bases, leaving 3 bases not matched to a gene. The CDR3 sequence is CASSRQGIYGYTF. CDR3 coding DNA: TGTGCCAGCAGTCGACAGGGGATCTATGGCTACACCTTC.

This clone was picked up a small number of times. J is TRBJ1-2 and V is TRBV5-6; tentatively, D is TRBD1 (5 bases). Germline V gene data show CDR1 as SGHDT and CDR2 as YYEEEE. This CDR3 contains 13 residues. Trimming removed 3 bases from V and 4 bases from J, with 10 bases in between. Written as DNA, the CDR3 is TGTGCCAGCAGCTCCAGGGTTAGCTATGGCTACACCTTC. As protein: CASSSRVSYGYTF.

The CDR3 DNA follows: TGTGCCAGTTGGGGACAGTCGAACACTGAAGCTTTCTTT. Encoded protein: CASWGQSNTEAFF. The rearrangement uses TRBV2 and TRBJ1-1, with 7 positions matching TRBD1. Per the germline V gene, CDR1 is SNHLY and CDR2 is FYNNEI. Germline trimming cut 9 bases from V and 1 base from J; bases unmatched to any gene: 5. This CDR3 is built from 13 residues.

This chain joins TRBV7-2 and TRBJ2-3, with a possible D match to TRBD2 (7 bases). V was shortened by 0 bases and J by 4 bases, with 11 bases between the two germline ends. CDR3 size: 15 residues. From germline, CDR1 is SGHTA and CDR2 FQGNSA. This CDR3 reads CASSLAGGPPDTQYF. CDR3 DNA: TGTGCCAGCAGCTTAGCGGGGGGGCCCCCAGATACGCAGTATTTT.

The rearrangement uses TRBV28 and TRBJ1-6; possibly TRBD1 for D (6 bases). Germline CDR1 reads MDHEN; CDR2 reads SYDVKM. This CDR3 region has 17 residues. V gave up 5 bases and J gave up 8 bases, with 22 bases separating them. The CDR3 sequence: CASSEPQGPTLHSPLHF. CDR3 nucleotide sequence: TGTGCCAGCAGTGAACCTCAGGGGCCCACGTTGCATTCACCCCTCCACTTT.